A selection of T cell receptor beta chains follows, all from one sample in a study of early T cells in non-severe SARS-CoV-2 infection. TCRdb ran MiXCR on the 5' RACE reads and lists one entry per CDR3 protein. The data hold roughly 53,000 distinct CDR3 sequences, with over 9.5% observed a single time. The sample was whole blood. These TCRs come from an adult who was a healthcare worker with PCR-confirmed SARS-CoV-2 infection or an uninfected control (not recorded which). The CDR3 runs from the conserved cysteine through the conserved F or W. A D gene is named only where the DNA matches it firmly. A clone size is listed for some rows: how often the clone was seen (once, few, many), or a class if it is expanded.

size: once; V: TRBV7-9; J: TRBJ2-3; D: TRBD1; DNA: TGTGCCAGCAGCAGGGACAGGGGAGGAGGAGATACGCAGTATTTT; CDR3: CASSRDRGGGDTQYF
size: many; V: TRBV20-1; J: TRBJ1-1; D: .; DNA: TGCAGTGCTAGAGATCCGGGAGTCACCACTGAAGCTTTCTTT; CDR3: CSARDPGVTTEAFF
size: .; V: TRBV28; J: TRBJ2-3; D: TRBD2; DNA: TGTGCCAGCAGTTTCGGTAGCGGGATTCGCCCCACAGATACGCAGTATTTT; CDR3: CASSFGSGIRPTDTQYF
size: .; V: TRBV11-1; J: TRBJ1-4; D: .; DNA: TGTGCCAGCAGCCCCAGGGGCAAGGAACGAGAAAAACTGTTTTTT; CDR3: CASSPRGKEREKLFF
size: many; V: TRBV6-2/TRBV6-3; J: TRBJ2-5; D: .; DNA: TGTGCCAGCAGTTACTCCCGAGTTCACGAGACCCAGTACTTC; CDR3: CASSYSRVHETQYF
size: .; V: TRBV5-1; J: TRBJ1-1; D: .; DNA: TGCGCCAGCAGCTCAGGACAGACGAACACTGAAGCTTTCTTT; CDR3: CASSSGQTNTEAFF
size: many; V: TRBV3-1; J: TRBJ2-7; D: .; DNA: TGTGCCAGCAGCCTAAGTGGCTACGAGCAGTACTTC; CDR3: CASSLSGYEQYF
size: .; V: TRBV29-1; J: TRBJ2-3; D: TRBD2; DNA: TGCAGCGTGGCCCCTAGCGGGACCACAGATACGCAGTATTTT; CDR3: CSVAPSGTTDTQYF
size: many; V: TRBV2; J: TRBJ2-7; D: .; DNA: TGTGCCAGCAGTGAACGGGACCCCTTGGAGCAGTACTTC; CDR3: CASSERDPLEQYF
size: .; V: TRBV20-1; J: TRBJ2-3; D: .; DNA: TGCAGTGCTAGAGTGCCGCTAGAGCCAGGTACGCAGTATTTT; CDR3: CSARVPLEPGTQYF
size: few; V: TRBV20-1; J: TRBJ2-7; D: .; DNA: TGCAGTGTATCAGGGACCCCCTACGAGCAGTACTTC; CDR3: CSVSGTPYEQYF
size: many; V: TRBV7-2; J: TRBJ2-7; D: TRBD2; DNA: TGTGCCAGCAGCCCCAGCGGGGGGCGTTACGAGCAGTACTTC; CDR3: CASSPSGGRYEQYF
size: many; V: TRBV12-3/TRBV12-4; J: TRBJ2-1; D: .; DNA: TGTGCCAGCACCCCGTGGAGGGGGCGCGGCAATGAGCAGTTCTTC; CDR3: CASTPWRGRGNEQFF
size: many; V: TRBV5-1; J: TRBJ2-3; D: TRBD2; DNA: TGCGCCAGCAGCCTGGCTAGCGGAGAGCGGGGGATCAAGCAGTATTTT; CDR3: CASSLASGERGIKQYF
size: few; V: TRBV2; J: TRBJ2-3; D: .; DNA: TGTGCCAGCAGTGTGTCAGATACGCAGTATTTT; CDR3: CASSVSDTQYF
size: many; V: TRBV25-1; J: TRBJ2-2; D: .; DNA: TGTGCCAGCAGTGACGGGGGGCACGGCACCGGGGAGCTGTTTTTT; CDR3: CASSDGGHGTGELFF
size: .; V: TRBV29-1; J: TRBJ1-2; D: TRBD1; DNA: TGCAGCGTTGAAGATCAGAACAGGGGATATGGCTACACCTTC; CDR3: CSVEDQNRGYGYTF
size: few; V: TRBV12-3/TRBV12-4; J: TRBJ2-3; D: .; DNA: TGTGCCAGCAGTTTAACTAGCCCAGATACGCAGTATTTT; CDR3: CASSLTSPDTQYF
size: medium-sized; V: TRBV7-9; J: TRBJ2-3; D: TRBD2; DNA: TGTGCCAGCAGCTTGAATAGCGGGAGTATGGCAGATACGCAGTATTTT; CDR3: CASSLNSGSMADTQYF
size: .; V: TRBV29-1; J: TRBJ2-1; D: .; DNA: TGCAGCGTTGAAGAAGCGTATGAGCAGTTCTTC; CDR3: CSVEEAYEQFF
size: many; V: TRBV20-1; J: TRBJ2-4; D: .; DNA: TGCAGTGCAACCAACTACAGGGAGGTCAAAAACATTCAGTACTTC; CDR3: CSATNYREVKNIQYF
size: .; V: TRBV6-1; J: TRBJ1-6; D: .; DNA: TGTGCCAGCAGTGAAGCGGTTAGTTCACCCCTCCACTTT; CDR3: CASSEAVSSPLHF
size: many; V: TRBV6-5; J: TRBJ1-6; D: .; DNA: TGTGCCAGCAGTTATTATAGAGGCGGAAATTCACCCCTCCACTTT; CDR3: CASSYYRGGNSPLHF
size: medium-sized; V: TRBV19; J: TRBJ2-1; D: TRBD2; DNA: TGTGCCAGCCTACCATTGGCGGGGGGGTGGAATGAGCAGTTCTTC; CDR3: CASLPLAGGWNEQFF
size: many; V: TRBV7-6; J: TRBJ2-2; D: .; DNA: TGTGCCAGCAGACCTCCTGGCGCCGGGGAGCTGTTTTTT; CDR3: CASRPPGAGELFF
size: few; V: TRBV11-2; J: TRBJ2-3; D: TRBD1; DNA: TGTGCCAGCAGCTTAGACGAGACAGGGGGGGATACGCAGTATTTT; CDR3: CASSLDETGGDTQYF
size: .; V: TRBV5-5; J: TRBJ2-3; D: TRBD2; DNA: TGTGCCAGCAGCCCCGGGACTAGCGGGTTTAGCACAGATACGCAGTATTTT; CDR3: CASSPGTSGFSTDTQYF
size: many; V: TRBV7-2; J: TRBJ2-3; D: .; DNA: TGTGCCAGCAGCTTAGCGGGAGAGATCACAGATACGCAGTATTTT; CDR3: CASSLAGEITDTQYF
size: .; V: TRBV5-1; J: TRBJ1-1; D: .; DNA: TGCGCCAGCAGCTATGACCTGAACACTGAAGCTTTCTTT; CDR3: CASSYDLNTEAFF